These 2 T cell receptor beta chains were all obtained from the same sample, sequenced in a study of T cell changes during pregnancy in multiple sclerosis. TCRdb's copy holds only in-frame clones and misses some; the assay was immunoSEQ multiplex PCR. In the table there are more than 35,000 clones, 88% of which are singletons. The sequenced sample was CD4+ T cells from peripheral blood mononuclear cells, obtained in the first trimester of pregnancy. Receptors originate from a female donor with multiple sclerosis, enrolled in a pregnancy study.

This clone was observed a single time. The genes are TRBV14 and TRBJ1-2; D uncertain. This CDR3 comprises 13 residues. V was shortened by 1 base and J by 4 bases, with 7 bases between the two germline ends. Germline V lookup: CDR1 SGHDN, CDR2 FVKESK. The CDR3 spells CASSQGGGYGYTF. DNA for the CDR3: TGTGCCAGCAGCCAAGGTGGAGGCTATGGCTACACCTTC.

The CDR3 DNA follows: TGTGCCAGCAGCTTAGGAGTAGCAACCTACGAGCAGTACTTC. Its protein is CASSLGVATYEQYF. This chain uses TRBV11-2 with TRBJ2-7, with D hard to call. V shed 1 base and J shed 2 bases, with 9 bases lying between them. CDR1 and CDR2 (germline): SGHAT, FQNNGV. CDR3 size: 14 residues.